Below, 14 T cell receptor beta chains from the same sample are listed, as sequenced in a study of blood T cells in healthy people across ages. Primed by a sample-barcoded 5' primer and a J-beta primer mix, a second PCR proceeded for roughly 7 to 11 cycles. TCRdb passed the 5' RACE reads through MiXCR, listing each CDR3 protein once. Here the sample spans under 950,000 distinct CDR3 sequences, about a fifth being singletons. Sequencing was done on a sample of blood. The receptor set was obtained from a man aged 70 or older in good health.

J is TRBJ2-5 and V is TRBV3-1, with D unclear. The CDR3 sequence is 12 residues long. Germline lookup yields CDR1 LGHDT and CDR2 YNNKEL (reference sequence). The V end lost 0 bases, the J end lost 7 bases, and 6 bases lay between the germline ends. CDR3 in amino acids: CASSQDVSTQYF. The DNA of the CDR3 is TGTGCCAGCAGCCAAGATGTTTCGACCCAGTACTTC.

The chain employs TRBV20-1 and TRBJ1-1; D not certain. CDR3 length: 10 amino acids. V was cut by 8 bases and J by 7 bases, with 11 bases left in between. The V gene's germline CDR1 is DFQATT and CDR2 SNEGSKA (reference sequence). CDR3 amino acids: CSMGLGEAFF. DNA for the CDR3: TGCAGTATGGGGTTGGGTGAAGCTTTCTTT.

The chain employs TRBV7-2 and TRBJ2-1; D is perhaps TRBD2 (6 bases). V was clipped by 5 bases and J by 7 bases, with 12 bases between them. This CDR3 contains 13 residues. Per germline, CDR1 SGHTA and CDR2 FQGNSA. CDR3 protein: CASSRDLRNEQFF. The DNA for the CDR3 is TGTGCCAGCAGCCGGGACTTACGGAATGAGCAGTTCTTC.

V usage is TRBV3-1 and J usage is TRBJ2-2; weak D call: TRBD1 (6 bases). V gave up 7 bases and J gave up 5 bases, with 14 bases separating them. Per the germline V gene, CDR1 is LGHDT and CDR2 is YNNKEL (reference sequence). CDR3 length: 14 residues. Written as DNA, the CDR3 is TGTGCCAGCACCTCCGGGACAATAACCGGGGAGCTGTTTTTT. Translated: CASTSGTITGELFF. The whole variable domain, remainder taken from reference TRBV3-1 and TRBJ2-2, is DTAVSQTPKYLVTQMGNDKSIKCEQNLGHDTMYWYKQDSKKFLKIMFSYNNKELIINETVPNRFSPKSPDKAHLNLHINSLELGDSAVYFCASTSGTITGELFFGEGSRLTVL.

The chain carries TRBV12-3 or TRBV12-4 and TRBJ1-2; 9 bases agree with TRBD1. This CDR3 spans 14 amino acids. Germline trimming cut 7 bases from V and 0 bases from J; bases unmatched to any gene: 3. For the CDR3, the DNA is TGTGCCAGCACCCGGGACAGGGCTAACTATGGCTACACCTTC. This encodes CASTRDRANYGYTF.

In regard to this clonotype: This may arise from a read error, as a much more abundant clone is one base away. The rearrangement joins TRBV29-1 to TRBJ2-4; D is unresolved. Germline V CDR1 and CDR2: SQVTM, ANQGSEA. This CDR3 region has 11 residues. DNA for the CDR3: TGCAGCGTTGAAGAGGGTAACAGTCAGTACTTC. This translates into CSVEEGNSQYF.

In its sample, this clonotype was seen a few times. The rearrangement uses TRBV4-3 and TRBJ1-2; weak D call: TRBD1 (5 bases). This CDR3 comprises 15 residues. Germline CDR1 and CDR2: LGHNA and YSLEER. The V end lost 0 bases, the J end lost 3 bases, and 11 bases lay between the germline ends. The CDR3, as DNA: TGCGCCAGCAGCCAAGATGTGACAGCTTACTATGGCTACACCTTC. It translates to CASSQDVTAYYGYTF.

The chain has TRBV20-1 and TRBJ2-7, with TRBD2 matching 12 bases. Germline-derived CDR1 and CDR2 are DFQATT and SNEGSKA (reference sequence). Trimming took 6 bases from V and 5 from J; bases not matched to a gene: 8. This CDR3 region has 14 residues. This CDR3 is CSASGLAGNHEQYF. Written as DNA, the CDR3 is TGCAGTGCCAGCGGACTAGCGGGAAATCACGAGCAGTACTTC.

This clonotype has just a few counts. The V call is TRBV20-1, the J call TRBJ2-7, with 11 bases fitting TRBD2. Per germline, CDR1 DFQATT and CDR2 SNEGSKA (reference sequence). V lost 1 base, J lost 7 bases, and 6 bases stayed unmatched. CDR3 length: 14 residues. CDR3 protein: CSARVLAGVREQYF. The DNA of the CDR3 is TGCAGTGCTAGAGTACTAGCGGGGGTGAGGGAGCAGTACTTC.

The V and J genes are TRBV20-1 and TRBJ2-7, with TRBD2 identical over 12 bases. Germline assignment: CDR1 DFQATT and CDR2 SNEGSKA (reference sequence). The CDR3 is 15 residues long. J lost 0 bases, V lost 2 bases, and 2 bases had no gene match. CDR3 loop: CSARLAGGYSYEQYF. CDR3 DNA: TGCAGTGCTAGACTAGCGGGGGGGTACTCCTACGAGCAGTACTTC.

This clonotype was seen a few times. Without the conserved terminal phenylalanine or tryptophan, this CDR3 likely stems from a read error. The V and J genes are TRBV7-2 and TRBJ1-4; tentative D call: TRBD1 (5 bases). The CDR3 runs 15 residues. Germline CDR1 is SGHTA and CDR2 is FQGNSA. The V end lost 5 bases, the J end lost 7 bases, and 17 bases lay between the germline ends. The CDR3 DNA is TGTGCCAGCAGCCGAGTACGGGACCCGGGTGAAAAACTGTTTTTG. Translation gives CASSRVRDPGEKLFL.

The chain uses TRBV20-1 and TRBJ2-3; perhaps D is TRBD1 or TRBD2 (5 bases each). CDR1 is DFQATT and CDR2 is SNEGSKA in the germline V gene (reference sequence). The length of the CDR3 is 15 residues. V was clipped by 0 bases and J by 3 bases, with 13 bases between them. The CDR3 reads CSARDPRGSTDTQYF. As DNA, the CDR3 is TGCAGTGCTAGAGATCCCCGGGGCTCAACAGATACGCAGTATTTT.

In its sample, this clonotype was seen a few times. V is TRBV20-1 and J is TRBJ2-3; no reliable D call. In germline, CDR1 is DFQATT, CDR2 SNEGSKA (reference sequence). V shed 0 bases and J shed 4 bases, with 11 bases lying between them. The CDR3 has 14 amino acids. Here the CDR3 DNA reads TGCAGTGCTAGAGATACAATACGGGCAGATACGCAGTATTTT. Translated, it gives CSARDTIRADTQYF.

This chain joins TRBV28 and TRBJ1-5; D ambiguous. V lost 6 bases to trimming and J lost 6 bases, with 15 bases between them. The CDR3 length is 14 residues. CDR1 and CDR2 (germline): MDHEN, SYDVKM. CDR3 DNA sequence: TGTGCCAGCAGCTATACCATCGGAAGTCAGCCCCAGCATTTT. This translates into CASSYTIGSQPQHF.